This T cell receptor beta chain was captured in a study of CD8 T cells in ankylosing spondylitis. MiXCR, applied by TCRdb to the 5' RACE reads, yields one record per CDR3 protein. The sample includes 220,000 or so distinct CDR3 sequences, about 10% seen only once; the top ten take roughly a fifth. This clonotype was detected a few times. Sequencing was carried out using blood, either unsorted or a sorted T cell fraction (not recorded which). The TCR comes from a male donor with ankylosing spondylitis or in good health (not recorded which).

The CDR3 loop is CASSLGGAQNYGYTF. The CDR3 bases are TGTGCCAGCAGCTTGGGAGGGGCGCAGAACTATGGCTACACCTTC. The genes are TRBV7-9 and TRBJ1-2, with D maybe TRBD1 (5 bases). Trimming stripped 3 bases from V and 2 bases from J, with 13 bases between. The CDR3 covers 15 residues. Germline V CDR1 and CDR2: SEHNR, FQNEAQ (reference sequence).